The 27 T cell receptor beta chains presented below share a single source sample, sequenced in a study of blood T cell repertoires in COVID-19. Assay: immunoSEQ multiplex PCR; the TCRdb copy retains only in-frame clones and omits some. The repertoire includes a few hundred thousand clones, approximately 88% of them detected once, and less than 10% sits in the top ten. The sequencing sample was made of peripheral blood. These receptors were obtained from a man aged 18 to 29 with active or convalescent COVID-19.

The chain has TRBV5-4 and TRBJ2-7, with D perhaps matching TRBD2 (7 bases). The germline V and J ends were trimmed by 4 bases and 3 bases, with 11 bases remaining between them. The CDR3 extends over 13 amino acids. Germline lookup yields CDR1 SGHNT and CDR2 YYREEE (reference sequence). CDR3 protein: CASSRGGDYEQYF. CDR3 nucleotides: TGTGCCAGCAGCCGAGGGGGGGACTACGAGCAGTACTTC.

CDR3 amino acids: CASSEEGPTGELFF. The DNA of the CDR3 is TGCGCCAGCAGTGAAGAGGGCCCTACCGGGGAGCTGTTTTTT. The V and J genes are TRBV10-2 and TRBJ2-2; D perhaps matches TRBD2 (5 bases). The ends were cut back, 3 bases at V and 5 bases at J, with 10 bases in the middle. Germline CDR1 reads WSHSY; CDR2 reads SAAADI. The CDR3 runs to 14 residues.

The chain has TRBV5-5 and TRBJ2-7; the match to TRBD1 covers 9 bases. Germline V gives CDR1 SGHKS, CDR2 YYEKEE (reference sequence). This CDR3 comprises 18 residues. The trim removed 0 bases at V and 0 bases at J, leaving 10 bases unmatched. The CDR3 sequence: CASSLDRGLGRSSYEQYF. The CDR3 region has the DNA TGTGCCAGCAGCTTGGACAGGGGGCTGGGACGTAGCTCCTACGAGCAGTACTTC.

This clone has more than one count but fewer than ten. The chain uses TRBV11-2 and TRBJ2-5, with D perhaps matching TRBD1 (5 bases). Germline-derived CDR1 and CDR2 are SGHAT and FQNNGV. The CDR3 runs to 13 residues. With 5 bases removed from V and 5 bases from J, the gap between germline ends came to 12 bases. CDR3 in amino acids: CASSLGHRETQYF. The CDR3 region has the DNA TGTGCCAGCAGCCTAGGACACAGGGAGACCCAGTACTTC.

CDR3 in amino acids: CASSVGTSVYNEQFF. The DNA of the CDR3 is TGTGCCAGCAGCGTAGGGACTAGCGTGTACAATGAGCAGTTCTTC. The rearrangement links TRBV9 to TRBJ2-1, with TRBD2 matching over 9 bases. The ends lost 0 bases at V and 4 bases at J; junction bases unmatched: 2. This CDR3 is built from 15 residues. Germline CDR1 reads SGDLS; CDR2 reads YYNGEE.

The V and J genes are TRBV5-4 and TRBJ1-1; the D gene is possibly TRBD1 (5 bases). V was pared by 7 bases and J by 4 bases, with 14 bases between. The CDR3 runs 13 residues. CDR1 SGHNT and CDR2 YYREEE come from the germline V gene (reference sequence). The CDR3 reads CASGRVGSTEAFF. In nucleotides, the CDR3 is TGTGCCAGCGGCAGGGTTGGGTCCACTGAAGCTTTCTTT.

The chain recombines TRBV6-5 with TRBJ1-2; TRBD1 matches 7 bases. Germline V lookup: CDR1 MNHEY, CDR2 SVGAGI. The trim removed 6 bases at V and 4 bases at J, leaving 8 bases unmatched. The CDR3 has 14 amino acids. CDR3 nucleotides: TGTGCCAGCAGGGGAGGACAGGCCGCCTATGGCTACACCTTC. Protein product: CASRGGQAAYGYTF.

This chain joins TRBV19 and TRBJ2-4; D gene ambiguous. This CDR3 has 16 residues. Trimming shortened V by 3 bases and J by 7 bases, and 19 bases separated the two germline ends. Germline V gene lookup returns CDR1 LNHDA and CDR2 SQIVND (reference sequence). The CDR3 reads CASSIGFDPSKNIQYF. CDR3 nucleotide sequence: TGTGCCAGTAGTATCGGGTTTGACCCTTCTAAGAACATTCAGTACTTC. The variable domain in full, with the rest retrieved from reference TRBV19 and TRBJ2-4, is DGGITQSPKYLFRKEGQNVTLSCEQNLNHDAMYWYRQDPGQGLRLIYYSQIVNDFQKGDIAEGYSVSREKKESFPLTVTSAQKNPTAFYLCASSIGFDPSKNIQYFGAGTRLSVL.

The gene calls are TRBV7-6 and TRBJ1-2; D ambiguous. Germline V gives CDR1 SGHVS, CDR2 FNYEAQ. V shed 2 bases and J shed 4 bases, with 14 bases lying between them. CDR3 size: 15 residues. As DNA, the CDR3 is TGTGCCAGCAGCTTAAATCCCGGAGGATCCTATGGCTACACCTTC. This gives the protein CASSLNPGGSYGYTF.

Regarding this clone: Other DNA sequences in this sample translate to the same CDR3. DNA of the CDR3: TGTGCCAGCAGTTTTGGGAGCGAGCAGTACTTC. Translating gives CASSFGSEQYF. The rearrangement links TRBV12-3 or TRBV12-4 to TRBJ2-7, with a possible D match to TRBD2 (5 bases). The CDR3 has 11 amino acids. Between the trimmed V and J ends, which lost 3 bases and 6 bases, there was a span of 6 bases.

The rearrangement joins TRBV4-1 to TRBJ2-2; TRBD2 might be the D (6 bases). Trimming cost V 1 base and J 3 bases, with 12 bases left between them. Germline-derived CDR1 and CDR2 are MGHRA and YSYEKL. CDR3 size: 16 residues. The CDR3, as DNA: TGCGCCAGCAGCCAAGGAAGGGACTTGTACACCGGGGAGCTGTTTTTT. Translating gives CASSQGRDLYTGELFF.

This chain links TRBV3-1 (or the pseudogene TRBV3-2) with TRBJ1-1; unclear D gene. V was cut by 0 bases and J by 5 bases, with 10 bases left in between. Per germline, CDR1 LGHDT and CDR2 YNNKEL (reference sequence). This CDR3 has 14 amino acids. As DNA, the CDR3 is TGTGCCAGCAGCCAAGATGGAGACGGAACTGAAGCTTTCTTT. Translated, it gives CASSQDGDGTEAFF.

The chain combines TRBV4-3 with TRBJ2-7; 7 bases align to TRBD1. The junction had 4 bases not matched to a gene; V was cut back by 0 bases and J by 2 bases. Germline V gives CDR1 LGHNA, CDR2 YSLEER. CDR3 length: 15 amino acids. The CDR3 here is CASSQERGPTYEQYF. As DNA, the CDR3 is TGCGCCAGCAGCCAAGAAAGGGGGCCAACCTACGAGCAGTACTTC.

The chain combines TRBV29-1 with TRBJ1-1; possible D gene TRBD1, 6 bases. The CDR3 length is 11 residues. V lost 4 bases and J 11 bases, leaving 14 bases between the germline ends. From germline, CDR1 is SQVTM and CDR2 ANQGSEA. CDR3 region: CSVVWGRWAFF. CDR3 in DNA: TGCAGCGTTGTTTGGGGGCGCTGGGCTTTCTTT.

This clone was counted only a few times. The rearrangement joins TRBV25-1 to TRBJ1-2; D possibly corresponds to TRBD1 (6 bases). Trimming shortened V by 2 bases and J by 8 bases, and 18 bases separated the two germline ends. CDR3 length: 15 amino acids. Germline V gives CDR1 MGHDK, CDR2 SYGVNS. The CDR3 region has the DNA TGTGCCAGCAGTGAACCCACAGGGATGGTAGACGGCTACACCTTC. It codes for CASSEPTGMVDGYTF.

This chain links TRBV15 with TRBJ1-2; TRBD1 matches at 8 bases. The germline gives CDR1 LNHNV, CDR2 YYDKDF (reference sequence). CDR3 size: 16 residues. V gave up 1 base and J gave up 4 bases; unmatched junction bases: 8. DNA of the CDR3: TGTGCCACCAGCAGAGCGGTTGCCGGGACAGGCTATGGCTACACCTTC. It codes for CATSRAVAGTGYGYTF. Full variable domain (missing parts from reference TRBV15 and TRBJ1-2): DAMVIQNPRYQVTQFGKPVTLSCSQTLNHNVMYWYQQKSSQAPKLLFHYYDKDFNNEADTPDNFQSRRPNTSFCFLDIRSPGLGDTAMYLCATSRAVAGTGYGYTFGSGTRLTVV.

V is TRBV11-1 and J is TRBJ2-1; D unclear. The CDR3 loop spans 12 amino acids. V lost 5 bases to trimming and J lost 8 bases, with 10 bases between them. Per the germline V gene, CDR1 is SGHAT and CDR2 is FQDESV (reference sequence). CDR3 DNA: TGTGCCAGCAGCCCCAAGTCGGATGAGCAGTTCTTC. This gives the protein CASSPKSDEQFF. Together with reference TRBV11-1 and TRBJ2-1, the CDR3 gives the full variable domain: EAEVAQSPRYKITEKSQAVAFWCDPISGHATLYWYRQILGQGPELLVQFQDESVVDDSQLPKDRFSAERLKGVDSTLKIQPAELGDSAMYLCASSPKSDEQFFGPGTRLTVL.

The chain combines TRBV14 with TRBJ2-1, with TRBD2 identical over 8 bases. The germline gives CDR1 SGHDN, CDR2 FVKESK. This CDR3 region has 14 residues. After removal of 0 bases from V and 12 bases from J, the junction contained 7 bases not matched to a gene. DNA of the CDR3: TGTGCCAGCAGCCAAGATCGGGGGGGCGGTCGGCAGTTCTTC. Its protein product is CASSQDRGGGRQFF.

J is TRBJ2-5 and V is TRBV7-9; a possible D gene is TRBD2 (6 bases). This CDR3 region has 13 residues. Trimming left V 1 base short and J 3 bases short, with 6 bases between. CDR1 is SEHNR, CDR2 FQNEAQ, per germline (reference sequence). The CDR3 loop is CASSLGGEETQYF. In DNA, the CDR3 is TGTGCCAGCAGCTTAGGGGGGGAAGAGACCCAGTACTTC.

The rearrangement links TRBV19 to TRBJ2-1; 10 bases line up with TRBD2. The J segment lost 1 base and the V segment lost 2 bases, leaving 5 bases of the junction unmatched. Germline CDR1 and CDR2: LNHDA and SQIVND (reference sequence). The CDR3 totals 17 residues. As DNA, the CDR3 is TGTGCCAGTAGTATAAGACAGCGGGGGGGATCCTACAATGAGCAGTTCTTC. Protein: CASSIRQRGGSYNEQFF.

The V call is TRBV27, the J call TRBJ1-2; 7 bases match TRBD1. This CDR3 spans 15 amino acids. Trimming took 4 bases from V and 3 from J; bases not matched to a gene: 8. The germline CDR1 and CDR2 sequences are MNHEY and SMNVEV (reference sequence). The CDR3, as DNA: TGTGCCAGCAGTTCCCGAAACAGGGGAGACTATGGCTACACCTTC. Its protein product is CASSSRNRGDYGYTF.

V and J are TRBV6-5 and TRBJ1-1; D is possibly TRBD1 (5 bases). This CDR3 is 13 amino acids long. Trimming took off 2 bases at V and 1 base at J, with 5 bases between the two ends. Germline CDR1 is MNHEY and CDR2 is SVGAGI. CDR3 DNA sequence: TGTGCCAGCAGTTACGACAGGAACACTGAAGCTTTCTTT. This codes for CASSYDRNTEAFF.

V is TRBV6-5 and J is TRBJ2-1; TRBD2 is a possible D gene (6 bases). This CDR3 spans 14 amino acids. Deletions cut 5 bases from V and 8 bases from J, with 16 bases between. Germline loops: CDR1 MNHEY, CDR2 SVGAGI. This chain's CDR3 is CASSQPGLEYEQFF. In DNA form, the CDR3 reads TGTGCCAGCAGTCAACCGGGACTCGAATATGAGCAGTTCTTC.

The chain carries TRBV5-4 and TRBJ2-3, with D uncertain. The CDR3 is 12 residues long. V gave up 3 bases and J gave up 2 bases, with 4 bases separating them. Germline CDR1 and CDR2: SGHNT and YYREEE (reference sequence). This CDR3 reads CASSSNTDTQYF. For the CDR3, the DNA is TGTGCCAGCAGCTCCAACACAGATACGCAGTATTTT.

This clone has just one count. The rearrangement uses TRBV27 and TRBJ2-7, with D hard to call. The CDR3 contains 13 residues. CDR1 and CDR2 from the germline V gene are MNHEY and SMNVEV (reference sequence). V was pared by 4 bases and J by 0 bases, with 7 bases between. In nucleotides, the CDR3 is TGTGCCAGCAGTTACCAGGACTCCTACGAGCAGTACTTC. It codes for CASSYQDSYEQYF.

The chain is built from TRBV2 and TRBJ1-5; 9 nucleotides line up with TRBD1. With V trimmed by 4 bases and J by 4 bases, 11 bases remained unmatched. This CDR3 comprises 17 residues. Germline CDR1 is SNHLY and CDR2 is FYNNEI. The CDR3 DNA reads as TGTGCCAGCAGTGGGAGAGGACAGGGGACGGGGAATCAGCCCCAGCATTTT. Amino acid sequence: CASSGRGQGTGNQPQHF.

The J gene is TRBJ2-1, the V gene TRBV7-8, with 8 bases aligning to TRBD2. V lost 1 base to trimming and J lost 0 bases; unmatched junction nucleotides: 8. Germline CDR1 reads SGHVS; CDR2 reads FQNEAQ. The CDR3 extends over 18 amino acids. As DNA, the CDR3 is TGTGCCAGCAGCTTAGGGTTAGCGGGGTCTAGCTCCTACAATGAGCAGTTCTTC. This gives the protein CASSLGLAGSSSYNEQFF.